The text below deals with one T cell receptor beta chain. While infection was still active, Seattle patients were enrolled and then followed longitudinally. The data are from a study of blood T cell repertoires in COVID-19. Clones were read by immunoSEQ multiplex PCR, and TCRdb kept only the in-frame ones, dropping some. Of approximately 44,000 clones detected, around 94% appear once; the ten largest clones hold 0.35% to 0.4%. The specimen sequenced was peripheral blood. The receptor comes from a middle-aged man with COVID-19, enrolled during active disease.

DNA for the CDR3: TGTGCCAGCAGCCCAGATGCGGGGTCCAATCAGCCCCAGCATTTT. Its translation is CASSPDAGSNQPQHF. V and J are TRBV9 and TRBJ1-5; unclear D gene. This CDR3 has 15 residues. The germline V gene encodes CDR1 SGDLS and CDR2 YYNGEE. With 4 bases removed from V and 3 bases from J, the gap between germline ends came to 14 bases.